This TCR beta chain appears in the sequencing data of a study of blood T cell repertoires in COVID-19. On the study more broadly: Samples representing acute and convalescent COVID-19 were sourced from the United States, Italy and Spain. PBMCs, B-cell-depleted T cells, or T cells provided the cDNA or gDNA that made up the material.

In germline, CDR1 is MDHEN, CDR2 SYDVKM. The ends were cut back, 4 bases at V and 0 bases at J, with 4 bases in the middle. The CDR3 covers 14 residues. Per the authors' pipeline: Amplification from reference gene primers served as the basis for estimated nucleated cell counts. Some clones are missing from TCRdb's copy, which holds only in-frame ones; the method was immunoSEQ multiplex PCR. Clonal size and the V and J genes are those of that table, whereas D and trimming came from the DNA. The sample consists of hundreds of thousands of clones, roughly 90% of them appearing once. Material: peripheral blood. The rearrangement links TRBV28 to TRBJ2-6; D not certain. This clonotype originated in a human donor in a cohort sampled during active COVID-19. CDR3 residues: CASSSHSGANVLTF. The DNA for the CDR3 is TGTGCCAGCAGTTCCCACTCTGGGGCCAACGTCCTGACTTTC. Filled out from reference TRBV28 and TRBJ2-6, the complete variable domain reads DVKVTQSSRYLVKRTGEKVFLECVQDMDHENMFWYRQDPGLGLRLIYFSYDVKMKEKGDIPEGYSVSREKKERFSLILESASTNQTSMYLCASSSHSGANVLTFGAGSRLTVL.